Sequencing of this T cell receptor beta chain was carried out in a study of control samples from healthy donors and cancer patients. Produced via immunoSEQ multiplex PCR; TCRdb's table is partial and in-frame only. Here the sample spans 400,000 to 450,000 clones, 75% to 95% being singletons. The junction had 7 bases not matched to a gene; V was cut back by 5 bases and J by 9 bases. Germline CDR1 reads SNHLY; CDR2 reads FYNNEI. The CDR3 sequence is 15 residues long. Sequencing was carried out using PBMCs. This TCR was recovered from a man aged 35-49 years with head and neck cancer. The V and J genes are TRBV2 and TRBJ2-1; 13 bases agree with TRBD2. Here the CDR3 reads CASSPGLAGEREQFF. The CDR3, as DNA: TGTGCCAGCAGTCCAGGACTAGCGGGAGAACGTGAGCAGTTCTTC.